The clone carrying this TCR beta chain was found a few times. Its antigen remains unidentified. The sample originates from a study of T cells in Graves' hyperthyroidism and ophthalmopathy. General study findings and limits: A model of 13 V-J pairs discriminated ophthalmopathy from stable hyperthyroidism.

A patient was excluded if there was uncontrolled infection, other autoimmune disease, pregnancy or lactation. The blood was taken when hyperthyroidism was first diagnosed, before any ophthalmopathy symptoms showed up. Germline CDR1 is LNHDA and CDR2 is SQIVND (reference sequence). The CDR3 spans 15 residues. The V gene lost 5 bases and the J gene lost 7 bases, with 18 bases spanning the gap. From RNA transcripts, TCR beta CDR3 regions were amplified. A first-round RT-PCR of the TCR CDR3 used the HTBI primer set. Each CDR3 protein gets one entry after TCRdb re-called the multiplex PCR reads with MiXCR. Here the sample spans about 360,000 distinct CDR3 sequences, roughly 14% being singletons.

Sample: blood. The clonotype comes from a young woman with Graves' hyperthyroidism that later progressed to Graves' ophthalmopathy. J is TRBJ2-1 and V is TRBV19; D not resolved. The CDR3 is CASSPHGPDGNEQFF. CDR3 DNA: TGTGCCAGTAGTCCCCATGGCCCGGACGGGAATGAGCAGTTCTTC.